The 25 T cell receptor beta chains presented below share a single source sample, sequenced in a study of Ad26.COV2.S vaccination and SARS-CoV-2 variants. Treatment given: roughly 19 received Ad26.COV2.S at low or high dose, single or two shots; roughly five received placebo; per-sample allocation not given. Specimens were obtained on day 63 following the first vaccine or placebo injection. TCRdb keeps only in-frame clones here, not all; method: immunoSEQ multiplex PCR. Of about 400,000 clones in the sample, roughly 90% were seen once. The sample here was peripheral blood, taken in a trial of Ad26.COV2.S vaccine versus placebo. The receptor source for this set is a person between 18 and 60 years old who received the Ad26.COV2.S COVID-19 vaccine or a placebo.

The gene calls are TRBV30 and TRBJ1-2, with D hard to call. Per the germline V gene, CDR1 is GTSNPN and CDR2 is SVGIG (reference sequence). The germline V and J ends were trimmed by 0 bases and 4 bases, with 9 bases remaining between them. The CDR3 loop spans 13 amino acids. The CDR3 DNA follows: TGTGCCTGGAGTGTACATGAGCGCTATGGCTACACCTTC. This sequence encodes CAWSVHERYGYTF.

The rearrangement joins TRBV30 to TRBJ1-1; D is uncertain. The CDR3 is 12 residues long. Germline V lookup: CDR1 GTSNPN, CDR2 SVGIG (reference sequence). Trimming removed 4 bases at V and 5 bases at J, with 11 bases between. Here the CDR3 DNA reads TGTGCCTGGAAGCGCATCGGGACTGAAGCTTTCTTT. Encoded protein: CAWKRIGTEAFF. Complete variable domain (other parts from reference TRBV30 and TRBJ1-1): SQTIHQWPATLVQPVGSPLSLECTVEGTSNPNLYWYRQAAGRGLQLLFYSVGIGQISSEVPQNLSASRPQDRQFILSSKKLLLSDSGFYLCAWKRIGTEAFFGQGTRLTVV.

This clone has only a few counts. This sequence joins TRBV28 and TRBJ1-1; no clear D. The length of the CDR3 is 15 residues. V lost 5 bases and J 4 bases, leaving 17 bases between the germline ends. Germline-derived CDR1 and CDR2 are MDHEN and SYDVKM. The CDR3 is CASSPPPGRGTEAFF. The CDR3, as DNA: TGTGCCAGCAGTCCCCCCCCGGGTAGAGGCACTGAAGCTTTCTTT.

The V call is TRBV2, the J call TRBJ2-7; 11 nucleotides line up with TRBD2. This CDR3 has 16 amino acids. Trimming cost V 8 bases and J 1 base; bases outside gene matches: 10. The germline gives CDR1 SNHLY, CDR2 FYNNEI. The CDR3 sequence: CASDARLAGGSYEQYF. The CDR3 DNA follows: TGTGCCAGCGACGCCCGTCTAGCGGGGGGATCCTACGAGCAGTACTTC.

In DNA form, the CDR3 reads TGCGCCAGCAGCCAAGAGGGTCGGGCTCCCTACGAGCAGTACTTC. Translated, it gives CASSQEGRAPYEQYF. The chain joins TRBV4-1 to TRBJ2-7; D is undetermined. The CDR3 loop spans 15 amino acids. Trimming removed 0 bases at V and 2 bases at J, with 11 bases between. Germline assignment: CDR1 MGHRA and CDR2 YSYEKL.

This chain links TRBV28 with TRBJ1-4; 7 bases fit TRBD1. V lost 6 bases to trimming and J lost 9 bases; unmatched junction nucleotides: 4. Germline V gives CDR1 MDHEN, CDR2 SYDVKM. The CDR3 spans 12 residues. The CDR3 DNA reads as TGTGCCAGCAGCCAGGACAGGAAAAAACTGTTTTTT. Its protein product is CASSQDRKKLFF.

The chain recombines TRBV7-2 with TRBJ2-3; maybe TRBD2 (6 bases). Germline-derived CDR1 and CDR2 are SGHTA and FQGNSA. Trimming stripped 5 bases from V and 0 bases from J, with 15 bases between. The CDR3 loop spans 16 amino acids. CDR3 sequence: CASSLALATSTDTQYF. CDR3 DNA sequence: TGTGCCAGCAGCCTCGCTCTAGCGACTAGCACAGATACGCAGTATTTT.

J is TRBJ1-5 and V is TRBV6-5; no clear D. This CDR3 contains 14 residues. Deletions cut 6 bases from V and 4 bases from J, with 13 bases between. Germline CDR1 reads MNHEY; CDR2 reads SVGAGI. The CDR3 reads CASRVQVRNQPQHF. CDR3 nucleotides: TGTGCCAGCAGGGTTCAAGTTCGGAATCAGCCCCAGCATTTT.

The chain has TRBV19 and TRBJ2-1; D uncertain. Per germline, CDR1 LNHDA and CDR2 SQIVND (reference sequence). Trimming cost V 4 bases and J 12 bases, with 16 bases left between them. The CDR3 covers 13 residues. Here the CDR3 DNA reads TGTGCCAGTAGTACCTCCGGCACCATGGGGCAGTTCTTC. It codes for CASSTSGTMGQFF.

This clone was observed a single time. CDR3 residues: CASSLRQGFNAGELFF. The CDR3 coding sequence is TGTGCCAGCAGCTTACGCCAGGGGTTCAACGCCGGGGAGCTGTTTTTT. V usage is TRBV7-3 and J usage is TRBJ2-2; D may be TRBD1 (6 bases). V lost 2 bases and J lost 6, with 16 bases in between. Germline assignment: CDR1 SGHTA and CDR2 FQGTGA. The CDR3 is 16 amino acids.

There are a few counts of this clone. This chain uses TRBV10-3 with TRBJ1-2; 8 positions match TRBD1. Germline V gene sequence: CDR1 ENHRY, CDR2 SYGVKD. The trim removed 4 bases at V and 1 base at J, leaving 8 bases unmatched. The CDR3 has 16 amino acids. The CDR3 DNA sequence: TGTGCCATCAGTGCCTCACAGGGGGAAGGTAACTATGGCTACACCTTC. This codes for CAISASQGEGNYGYTF.

This rearrangement joins TRBV6-1 to TRBJ2-5, with D possibly TRBD2 on 6 matching bases. Deletions cut 2 bases from V and 4 bases from J, with 11 bases between. This CDR3 spans 14 amino acids. Germline V CDR1 and CDR2: MNHNS, SASEGT. The CDR3 DNA reads TGTGCCAGCAGTGAAATTGGAGGGCGAGAGACCCAGTACTTC. This translates into CASSEIGGRETQYF.

This chain uses TRBV16 with TRBJ1-2, with D possibly TRBD1 on 5 matching bases. This CDR3 is 14 amino acids long. The V and J ends lost 1 base and 6 bases respectively, with 12 bases between them. Germline loops: CDR1 KGHSY, CDR2 FQNENV. The CDR3 sequence is CASSQWRGGDGYTF. In DNA form, the CDR3 reads TGTGCCAGCAGCCAATGGAGGGGCGGGGATGGCTACACCTTC.

This clone was counted a single time. This rearrangement joins TRBV25-1 to TRBJ1-6; 7 bases fit TRBD1. J gave up 7 bases and V 4 bases, and 13 bases lay outside the gene matches. The CDR3 contains 17 residues. Germline V gives CDR1 MGHDK, CDR2 SYGVNS. This chain's CDR3 is CASSGYRGSSANSPLHF. As DNA, the CDR3 is TGTGCCAGCAGTGGATACAGGGGCTCCTCTGCGAATTCACCCCTCCACTTT. Filled out from reference TRBV25-1 and TRBJ1-6, the complete variable domain reads EADIYQTPRYLVIGTGKKITLECSQTMGHDKMYWYQQDPGMELHLIHYSYGVNSTEKGDLSSESTVSRIRTEHFPLTLESARPSHTSQYLCASSGYRGSSANSPLHFGNGTRLTVT.

The V and J genes are TRBV6-5 and TRBJ1-1; 8 positions match TRBD1. Germline trimming cut 6 bases from V and 4 bases from J; bases unmatched to any gene: 7. The CDR3 runs 14 residues. Germline V CDR1 and CDR2: MNHEY, SVGAGI. This CDR3 is CASRGQVFGTEAFF. The CDR3 coding sequence is TGTGCCAGCAGGGGACAGGTCTTTGGCACTGAAGCTTTCTTT.

The chain uses TRBV12-3 or TRBV12-4 and TRBJ2-1; a weak D match, TRBD2 (6 bases). The V gene lost 6 bases and the J gene lost 8 bases, with 14 bases spanning the gap. The CDR3 extends over 13 amino acids. CDR3: CASSPRDSDEQFF. For the CDR3, the DNA is TGTGCCAGCAGCCCCCGGGACTCTGATGAGCAGTTCTTC.

The chain carries TRBV9 and TRBJ1-4; D gene ambiguous. The V gene lost 7 bases and the J gene lost 4 bases, with 20 bases spanning the gap. The V gene's germline CDR1 is SGDLS and CDR2 YYNGEE. The CDR3 is 16 amino acids. CDR3 protein: CASGQKEGSYNEKLFF. CDR3 nucleotide sequence: TGTGCCAGCGGGCAAAAGGAGGGCAGTTATAATGAAAAACTGTTTTTT.

V is TRBV27 and J is TRBJ2-7; D gene uncertain. The CDR3 runs to 13 residues. CDR1 and CDR2 from the germline V gene are MNHEY and SMNVEV (reference sequence). Trimming took off 2 bases at V and 1 base at J, with 6 bases between the two ends. The CDR3 is CASSLSTSYEQYF. CDR3 nucleotides: TGTGCCAGCAGTTTAAGTACGTCCTACGAGCAGTACTTC.

V and J are TRBV20-1 and TRBJ1-1, with D tentatively TRBD1 (5 bases). The germline V gene encodes CDR1 DFQATT and CDR2 SNEGSKA (reference sequence). Trimming stripped 5 bases from V and 11 bases from J, with 12 bases between. This CDR3 spans 10 amino acids. CDR3 in amino acids: CSAWDWMAFF. CDR3 coding DNA: TGCAGTGCTTGGGACTGGATGGCTTTCTTT.

The rearrangement joins TRBV6-2 or TRBV6-3 to TRBJ2-3; 11 nucleotides agree with TRBD2. Germline CDR1 and CDR2: MNHEY and SVGEGT. The CDR3 has 18 amino acids. V was pared by 0 bases and J by 2 bases, with 7 bases of the junction left unmatched. The CDR3 spells CASSYSSVSGGVTDTQYF. The CDR3 bases are TGTGCCAGCAGTTACTCCTCGGTTAGCGGGGGGGTCACAGATACGCAGTATTTT.

The rearrangement uses TRBV2 and TRBJ2-5; possibly TRBD2 for D (5 bases). V shed 7 bases and J shed 2 bases, with 14 bases lying between them. Germline CDR1 SNHLY, CDR2 FYNNEI. The CDR3 is made up of 14 amino acids. The CDR3 sequence is CASNVLGGQETQYF. The CDR3 nucleotides read TGTGCCAGCAACGTTCTTGGAGGTCAAGAGACCCAGTACTTC.

The table lists this clone with a count of one. This chain connects TRBV27 to TRBJ1-6; no reliable D call. The CDR3 sequence is 17 residues long. V shed 2 bases and J shed 3 bases, with 14 bases lying between them. Looked up from germline, CDR1 is MNHEY and CDR2 is SMNVEV (reference sequence). DNA for the CDR3: TGTGCCAGCAGTTTACGGGTTCGCGAGGGCTATAATTCACCCCTCCACTTT. Translating it yields CASSLRVREGYNSPLHF.

The V and J genes are TRBV6-6 and TRBJ2-3; D is uncertain. This CDR3 has 17 amino acids. Between the trimmed V and J ends, which lost 6 bases and 4 bases, there was a span of 23 bases. CDR1 MNHNY and CDR2 SVGAGI come from the germline V gene (reference sequence). CDR3 amino acids: CASRRRSRAPRADTQYF. DNA of the CDR3: TGTGCCAGCAGGCGACGATCCCGGGCCCCTCGGGCAGATACGCAGTATTTT.

This rearrangement joins TRBV10-1 to TRBJ2-5, with D tentatively TRBD2 (6 bases). The CDR3 runs 14 residues. Trimming stripped 3 bases from V and 2 bases from J, with 10 bases between. CDR1 is WNHNN and CDR2 is SYGVQD in the germline V gene (reference sequence). The CDR3 DNA reads TGCGCCAGCAGTGATAGGGGAGGACAAGAGACCCAGTACTTC. Its translation: CASSDRGGQETQYF.

The CDR3 protein is CAWSPGQGESEAFF. The CDR3 DNA reads TGTGCCTGGAGTCCGGGACAGGGGGAATCTGAAGCTTTCTTT. V usage is TRBV30 and J usage is TRBJ1-1; 11 bases align to TRBD1. CDR3 length: 14 residues. V shed 2 bases, J shed 6 bases, and the junction held 5 bases outside the gene matches. The germline CDR1 and CDR2 sequences are GTSNPN and SVGIG (reference sequence). The whole variable domain, remainder taken from reference TRBV30 and TRBJ1-1, is SQTIHQWPATLVQPVGSPLSLECTVEGTSNPNLYWYRQAAGRGLQLLFYSVGIGQISSEVPQNLSASRPQDRQFILSSKKLLLSDSGFYLCAWSPGQGESEAFFGQGTRLTVV.